This section outlines one TCR beta chain sequence together with its context. Its antigen is currently unknown. Single viable CD3+CD4+CD8-CD45RO+ cells were sorted as the memory CD4+ T cells. The sample belongs to a study of memory CD4+ T cells and cytomegalovirus serostatus. The CDR3 has 14 residues. Trimming cost V 4 bases and J 0 bases, with 13 bases left between them. In germline, CDR1 is GTSNPN, CDR2 SVGIG (reference sequence). The repertoire was sequenced with immunoSEQ multiplex PCR; TCRdb's copy has only in-frame clones and lacks some. The sample lists over 35,000 clones; around 79% were seen once. Study results and limitations: A US-trained random forest predicted CMV serostatus with median AUC 0.91. Suggested: most of the CMV-linked TCR signature lies in CD4+ memory cells.

The chain couples TRBV30 to TRBJ2-7; unclear D gene. This TCR was sampled from an adult in good health and CMV-seronegative. The sequenced sample was memory CD4+ T cells from blood. The CDR3 region has the DNA TGTGCCTGGATTCGACACCACTCCTCCTACGAGCAGTACTTC. Translation: CAWIRHHSSYEQYF.